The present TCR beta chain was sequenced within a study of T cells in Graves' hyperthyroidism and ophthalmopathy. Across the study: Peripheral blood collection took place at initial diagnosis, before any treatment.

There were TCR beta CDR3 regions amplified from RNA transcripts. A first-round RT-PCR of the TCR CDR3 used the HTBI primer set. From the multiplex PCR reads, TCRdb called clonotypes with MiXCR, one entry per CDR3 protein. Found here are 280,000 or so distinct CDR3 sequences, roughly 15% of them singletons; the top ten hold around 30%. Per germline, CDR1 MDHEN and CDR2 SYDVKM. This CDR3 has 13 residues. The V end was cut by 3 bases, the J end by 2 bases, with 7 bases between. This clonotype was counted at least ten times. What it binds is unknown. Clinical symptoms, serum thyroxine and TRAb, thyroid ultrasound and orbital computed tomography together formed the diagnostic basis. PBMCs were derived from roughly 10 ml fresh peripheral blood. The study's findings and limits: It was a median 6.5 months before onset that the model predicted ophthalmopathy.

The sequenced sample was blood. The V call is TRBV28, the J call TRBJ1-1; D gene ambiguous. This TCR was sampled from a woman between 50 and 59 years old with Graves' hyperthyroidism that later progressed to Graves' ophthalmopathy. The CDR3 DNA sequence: TGTGCCAGCAGTTTTTCACCTAACACTGAAGCTTTCTTT. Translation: CASSFSPNTEAFF.